These 11 T cell receptor beta chains were sequenced from one sample in a study of blood T cell repertoires in COVID-19. Some clones are missing from TCRdb's copy, which holds only in-frame ones; the method was immunoSEQ multiplex PCR. The sample consists of 100,000 or so clones, around 83% of them appearing once. The specimen was peripheral blood. Receptors were obtained from a man in his 70s with active or convalescent COVID-19.

V gene TRBV6-1 combines with J gene TRBJ1-6; TRBD1 is a possible D gene (6 bases). This CDR3 has 15 residues. The V end was cut by 2 bases, the J end by 9 bases, with 14 bases between. Germline V lookup: CDR1 MNHNS, CDR2 SASEGT. CDR3 in amino acids: CASSEREQGRSPLHF. For the CDR3, the DNA is TGTGCCAGCAGTGAAAGGGAACAGGGACGTTCACCCCTCCACTTT.

The V and J genes are TRBV2 and TRBJ2-2, with 9 bases lining up with TRBD2. This CDR3 region has 17 residues. Unmatched junction bases numbered 13, after V lost 6 bases and J lost 5 bases. Germline CDR1 SNHLY, CDR2 FYNNEI. CDR3 sequence (DNA): TGTGCCAGCAGAGATTCTAGCGGGGCCCCTGGGACCGGGGAGCTGTTTTTT. Translation gives CASRDSSGAPGTGELFF.

This rearrangement joins TRBV5-1 to TRBJ2-7, with a weak D call TRBD1 (5 bases). This CDR3 contains 14 residues. The V end lost 5 bases, the J end lost 0 bases, and 12 bases lay between the germline ends. The germline CDR1 and CDR2 sequences are SGHRS and YFSETQ. The CDR3, as DNA: TGCGCCAGCAGAAGACAGCTCAGCTCCTACGAGCAGTACTTC. Its translation is CASRRQLSSYEQYF.

Concerning this clone: The junction shows a germline mismatch at one end, possibly a read error. This sequence joins TRBV7-7 and TRBJ2-5, with a tentative D call TRBD2 (6 bases). Germline CDR1 reads SSHAT; CDR2 reads FNYEAQ (reference sequence). This CDR3 has 19 residues. The CDR3 DNA sequence: TGTGCTAGCAGCTTAGGAAAGGGGTGCGGGGTAGAGATTGTAGAGACCCAGTACTTC. This codes for CASSLGKGCGVEIVETQYF.

This clone appeared a single time. The genes are TRBV5-1 and TRBJ1-1, with D perhaps TRBD1 (5 bases). Germline lookup yields CDR1 SGHRS and CDR2 YFSETQ. CDR3 length: 12 amino acids. Between the trimmed V and J ends, which lost 4 bases and 10 bases, there was a span of 14 bases. CDR3 amino acids: CASSPEGRLAFF. In DNA form, the CDR3 reads TGCGCCAGCAGCCCAGAGGGGAGGTTAGCTTTCTTT.

This clone was picked up a small number of times. The V and J genes are TRBV20-1 and TRBJ1-1; no clear D. Trimming removed 7 bases from V and 5 bases from J, with 17 bases in between. CDR3 length equals 13 residues. CDR1 DFQATT and CDR2 SNEGSKA come from the germline V gene (reference sequence). DNA of the CDR3: TGCAGTGTTCGTGACGCCGGAGGGACTGAAGCTTTCTTT. It specifies CSVRDAGGTEAFF.

This chain links TRBV5-4 with TRBJ1-1; D gene unclear. Trimming removed 1 base at V and 0 bases at J, with 4 bases between. This CDR3 is 13 amino acids long. CDR1 is SGHNT, CDR2 YYREEE, per germline (reference sequence). The CDR3 spells CASSLNMNTEAFF. The CDR3 region has the DNA TGTGCCAGCAGCTTGAACATGAACACTGAAGCTTTCTTT.

The chain recombines TRBV30 with TRBJ2-7, with a tentative D call TRBD1 (6 bases). Germline CDR1 is GTSNPN and CDR2 is SVGIG (reference sequence). V was trimmed by 5 bases and J by 3 bases, leaving 8 bases between them. The CDR3 runs 11 residues. CDR3 in DNA: TGTGCCTGGGGGGACAACTACGAGCAGTACTTC. It encodes CAWGDNYEQYF.

The chain is built from TRBV5-1 and TRBJ1-4; 9 positions agree with TRBD1. The germline V gene encodes CDR1 SGHRS and CDR2 YFSETQ. J gave up 5 bases and V 4 bases, and 3 bases lay outside the gene matches. The CDR3 is 14 residues long. CDR3 residues: CASSVTGGNEKLFF. CDR3 DNA sequence: TGCGCCAGCAGCGTGACAGGGGGGAATGAAAAACTGTTTTTT.

This clone has a handful of counts. The rearrangement uses TRBV30 and TRBJ1-5; perhaps TRBD1 as D (6 bases). Germline CDR1 reads GTSNPN; CDR2 reads SVGIG (reference sequence). Trimming removed 1 base from V and 2 bases from J, with 12 bases in between. The CDR3 is 15 amino acids. This CDR3 is CAWSEGTGRNQPQHF. The CDR3 DNA is TGTGCCTGGAGTGAGGGAACAGGGCGCAATCAGCCCCAGCATTTT.

The rearrangement joins TRBV7-2 to TRBJ1-1, with D possibly TRBD1 on 5 matching bases. This CDR3 is built from 15 residues. Trimming removed 1 base from V and 3 bases from J, with 12 bases in between. Looked up from germline, CDR1 is SGHTA and CDR2 is FQGNSA. CDR3 in DNA: TGTGCCAGCAGCTTAGGGTGGGGGAGGGACACTGAAGCTTTCTTT. The encoded protein is CASSLGWGRDTEAFF.